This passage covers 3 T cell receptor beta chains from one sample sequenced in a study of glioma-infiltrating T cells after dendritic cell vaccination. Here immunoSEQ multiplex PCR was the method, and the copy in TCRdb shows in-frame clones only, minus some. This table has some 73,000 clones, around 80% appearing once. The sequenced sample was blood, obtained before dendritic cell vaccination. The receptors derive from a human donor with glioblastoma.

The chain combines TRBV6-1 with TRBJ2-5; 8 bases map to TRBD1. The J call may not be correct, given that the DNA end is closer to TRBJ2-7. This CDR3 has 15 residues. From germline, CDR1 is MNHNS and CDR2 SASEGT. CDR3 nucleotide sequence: TGTGCCAGCAGTGAAGCTAGACAGGGGAATCGCGAGCAGTACTTC. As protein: CASSEARQGNREQYF.

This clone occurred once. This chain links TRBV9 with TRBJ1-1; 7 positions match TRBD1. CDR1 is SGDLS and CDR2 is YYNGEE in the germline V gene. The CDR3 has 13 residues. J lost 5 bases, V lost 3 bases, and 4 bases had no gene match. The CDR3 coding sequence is TGTGCCAGCAGCGAGGGACAGACTACTGAAGCTTTCTTT. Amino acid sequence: CASSEGQTTEAFF.

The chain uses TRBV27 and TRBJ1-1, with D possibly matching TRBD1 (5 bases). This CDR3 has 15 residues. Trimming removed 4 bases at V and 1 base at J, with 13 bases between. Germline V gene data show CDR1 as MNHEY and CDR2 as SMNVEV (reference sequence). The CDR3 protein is CASSSHWGGNTEAFF. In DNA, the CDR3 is TGTGCCAGCAGTTCCCATTGGGGCGGGAACACTGAAGCTTTCTTT.